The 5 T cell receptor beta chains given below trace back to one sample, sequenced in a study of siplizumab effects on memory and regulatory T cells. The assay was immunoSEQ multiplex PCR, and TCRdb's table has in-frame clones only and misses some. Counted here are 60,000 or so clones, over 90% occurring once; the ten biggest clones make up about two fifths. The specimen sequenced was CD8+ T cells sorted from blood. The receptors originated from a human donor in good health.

The CDR3 protein is CASSRSDEQFF. In nucleotides, the CDR3 is TGCGCCAGCAGCCGGTCGGATGAGCAGTTCTTC. The V call is TRBV4-1, the J call TRBJ2-1; D gene ambiguous. V was cut by 4 bases and J by 8 bases, with 6 bases left in between. The CDR3 has 11 residues. The germline V gene has CDR1 MGHRA and CDR2 YSYEKL.

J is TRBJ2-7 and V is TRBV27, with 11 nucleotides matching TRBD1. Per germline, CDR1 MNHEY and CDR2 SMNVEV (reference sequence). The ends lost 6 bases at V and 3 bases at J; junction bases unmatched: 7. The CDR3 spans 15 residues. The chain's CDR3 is CASRFGQGAHYEQYF. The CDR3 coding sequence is TGTGCCAGCAGGTTTGGACAGGGGGCTCACTACGAGCAGTACTTC.

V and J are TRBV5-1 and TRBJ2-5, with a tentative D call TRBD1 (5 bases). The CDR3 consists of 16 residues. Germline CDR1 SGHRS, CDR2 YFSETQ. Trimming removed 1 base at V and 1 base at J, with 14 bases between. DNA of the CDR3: TGCGCCAGCAGCTTGCCTCCCGGACAACTCCAAGAGACCCAGTACTTC. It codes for CASSLPPGQLQETQYF.

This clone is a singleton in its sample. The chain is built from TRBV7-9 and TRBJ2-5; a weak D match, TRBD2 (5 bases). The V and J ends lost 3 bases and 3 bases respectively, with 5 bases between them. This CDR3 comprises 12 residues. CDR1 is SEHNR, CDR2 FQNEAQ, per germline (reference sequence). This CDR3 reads CASSFGEETQYF. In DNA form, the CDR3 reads TGTGCCAGCAGCTTCGGGGAAGAGACCCAGTACTTC.

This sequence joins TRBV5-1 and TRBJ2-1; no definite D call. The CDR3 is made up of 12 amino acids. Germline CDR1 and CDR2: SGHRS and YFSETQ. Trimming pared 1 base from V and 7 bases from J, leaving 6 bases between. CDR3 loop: CASSLSGNEQFF. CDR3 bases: TGCGCCAGCAGCTTGTCCGGGAATGAGCAGTTCTTC.